This TCR beta chain is drawn from a study of blood T cell repertoires in COVID-19. Generated by immunoSEQ multiplex PCR, the TCRdb table keeps only in-frame clones and is missing some. The table has roughly 160,000 clones, roughly 85% seen once. The source is a woman aged 70 to 79 in a cohort exposed to, infected with or recovered from COVID-19 (not recorded which). Sequences were obtained from PBMCs or T cells enriched from blood (not recorded which).

The CDR3 reads CASTTSRPSNEQFF. DNA for the CDR3: TGTGCCAGCACCACAAGCAGGCCGTCCAATGAGCAGTTCTTC. The rearrangement joins TRBV6-5 to TRBJ2-1, with D hard to call. Trimming took off 7 bases at V and 6 bases at J, with 16 bases between the two ends. There are 14 residues in the CDR3. CDR1 MNHEY and CDR2 SVGAGI come from the germline V gene.